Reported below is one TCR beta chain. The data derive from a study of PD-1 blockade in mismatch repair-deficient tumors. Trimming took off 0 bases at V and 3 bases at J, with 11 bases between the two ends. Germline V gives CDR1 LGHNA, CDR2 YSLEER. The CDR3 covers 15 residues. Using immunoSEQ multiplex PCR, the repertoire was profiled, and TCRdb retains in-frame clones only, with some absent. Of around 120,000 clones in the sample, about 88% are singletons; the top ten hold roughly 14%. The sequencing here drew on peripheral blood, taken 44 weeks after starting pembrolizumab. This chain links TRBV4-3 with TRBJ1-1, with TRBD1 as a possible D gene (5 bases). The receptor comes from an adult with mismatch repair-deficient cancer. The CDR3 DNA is TGCGCCAGCAGCCAAGAGGGGGATCCGGACACTGAAGCTTTCTTT. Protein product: CASSQEGDPDTEAFF.